This T cell receptor beta chain emerged from a study of shared clonotypes between healthy human individuals. Study-level background: Three plates were used per donor for CD4 naive, three for CD4 memory, two for CD8 naive and one for CD8 memory. Findings and limits, study-wide: Memory subsets generally showed lower estimated richness than naive subsets.

Generated by immunoSEQ multiplex PCR, the TCRdb table keeps only in-frame clones and is missing some. The sample has a few million clones; roughly 93% are singletons. This CDR3 comprises 14 residues. V lost 0 bases, J lost 4 bases, and 3 bases stayed unmatched. Germline CDR1 reads SGDLS; CDR2 reads YYNGEE. CD45RO-negative, CCR7-positively selected cells formed the naive CD8 fraction, excluding terminally differentiated effector memory CD45RA+ cells. This clone came up once. Its antigen is unidentified. Distinct nucleotide sequences in the sample also encode this CDR3. The clonotype comes from a man younger than 35 in good health. Some clones in this sample may be carry-over from other donors' samples. This chain links TRBV9 with TRBJ1-2; 7 nucleotides align to TRBD1. What was sequenced was naive CD8+ T cells from PBMCs. The CDR3 region is CASSVGTGSYGYTF. CDR3 coding DNA: TGTGCCAGCAGCGTAGGGACAGGCTCCTATGGCTACACCTTC.